The clone carrying this T cell receptor beta chain was observed a few times. This sample is drawn from a study of T-cell reconstitution after alpha-beta-depleted transplantation in children. For TCRbeta, the library was prepared with unique molecular identifiers. TCRdb reprocessed the PCR reads with MiXCR, giving one entry per CDR3 protein. In the table there are 490,000 or so distinct CDR3 sequences, approximately 12% of which are singletons. CDR1 is MNHEY, CDR2 SVGEGT, per germline. The CDR3 totals 18 residues. The V segment lost 4 bases and the J segment 8 bases; nucleotides outside the gene matches: 17.

The chain links TRBV6-2 or TRBV6-3 to TRBJ1-5; TRBD1 matches 10 bases. The receptor's source is a human donor who donated a stem cell graft to a child with combined immunodeficiency. Specimen: PBMCs from the stem cell graft donor, collected from the stem cell graft. The CDR3: CASSFPGTGERQGKPQHF. CDR3 bases: TGTGCCAGCAGTTTCCCCGGGACAGGGGAAAGACAAGGGAAGCCCCAGCATTTT.